A selection of T cell receptor beta chains follows, all from one sample in a study of T cells in pancreatic ductal adenocarcinoma. This table comes from immunoSEQ multiplex PCR, and its TCRdb copy is limited to in-frame clones, with some not included. Of around 15,000 clones in the sample, under 95% were seen once. The sample comprised PBMCs. Receptors were obtained from a human donor with pancreatic ductal adenocarcinoma. Both conserved end residues are part of each CDR3. The D gene is left open where the match is weak. Clone size, where shown, is once, few, many, or a class for clones that have expanded.

clone_size j_call v_call d_call cdr3_aa cdr3_nt
few TRBJ2-1 TRBV14 TRBD2 CASSQLGLGEQFF TGTGCCAGCAGCCAACTCGGACTAGGAGAGCAGTTCTTC
once TRBJ2-3 TRBV7-2 - CASRVQGGGTDTQYF TGTGCCAGCAGAGTACAGGGAGGGGGCACAGATACGCAGTATTTT
- TRBJ2-1 TRBV9 TRBD2 CASSVAGASGRFEQFF TGTGCCAGCAGCGTAGCTGGGGCTAGCGGGAGGTTTGAGCAGTTCTTC
- TRBJ1-6 TRBV4-3 TRBD1 CASSQDPTTGAFYNSPLHF TGCGCCAGCAGCCAAGATCCTACCACAGGGGCGTTCTATAATTCACCCCTCCACTTT
- TRBJ2-7 TRBV10-3 TRBD1 CAISESGTGNGGYEQYF TGTGCCATCAGTGAGTCCGGGACAGGGAATGGGGGCTACGAGCAGTACTTC
few TRBJ2-2 TRBV10-3 TRBD1 CAISEAQGALTGELFF TGTGCCATCAGTGAGGCACAGGGGGCTTTGACCGGGGAGCTGTTTTTT
- TRBJ2-3 TRBV9 TRBD2 CASTGTSGSSSDTQYF TGTGCCAGCACGGGGACTAGCGGGAGTTCATCAGATACGCAGTATTTT
- TRBJ2-5 TRBV18 TRBD2 CASSPGGGGETQYF TGTGCCAGCTCACCCGGCGGGGGTGGAGAGACCCAGTACTTC
- TRBJ1-1 TRBV11-2 TRBD1 CASSLAPPGQGPMNTEAFF TGTGCCAGCAGCTTAGCCCCCCCGGGACAGGGGCCCATGAACACTGAAGCTTTCTTT
- TRBJ2-7 TRBV27 - CASSEMGVGHYEQYF TGTGCCAGCAGTGAAATGGGGGTGGGTCACTACGAGCAGTACTTC